This entry lists 18 T cell receptor beta chains sequenced from one sample in a study of cytomegalovirus exposure and HLA in healthy donors. Produced via immunoSEQ multiplex PCR; TCRdb's table is partial and in-frame only. The profile shows about 79,000 clones, 90% to 95% of them singletons. The source material was PBMCs. The receptors were gathered from a woman aged 30 to 39 in good health and CMV-seronegative.

The chain joins TRBV7-3 to TRBJ2-1, with a possible D match to TRBD2 (6 bases). Germline CDR1 and CDR2: SGHTA and FQGTGA. V lost 3 bases and J 4 bases, leaving 13 bases between the germline ends. The CDR3 is 15 residues long. The DNA of the CDR3 is TGTGCCAGCAGCTTGGACATGACTAGATACAATGAGCAGTTCTTC. Protein sequence: CASSLDMTRYNEQFF.

The chain is built from TRBV30 and TRBJ2-6; 7 nucleotides align to TRBD1. The germline V gene encodes CDR1 GTSNPN and CDR2 SVGIG (reference sequence). The CDR3 spans 19 residues. The V segment lost 2 bases and the J segment 0 bases; nucleotides outside the gene matches: 13. The CDR3 bases are TGTGCCTGGAGTCCACCGCTCGGACAGGCCCGCTCTGGGGCCAACGTCCTGACTTTC. Translation gives CAWSPPLGQARSGANVLTF.

The chain couples TRBV4-1 to TRBJ2-2, with 13 bases that match TRBD2. Losses at the gene ends were 4 bases for V and 6 bases for J; bases not matched to a gene: 5. There are 16 residues in the CDR3. CDR1 and CDR2 (germline): MGHRA, YSYEKL. The chain's CDR3 is CASSRGLAGVPGELFF. CDR3 nucleotide sequence: TGCGCCAGCAGCCGTGGACTAGCGGGGGTCCCCGGGGAGCTGTTTTTT.

This rearrangement joins TRBV6-5 to TRBJ1-1; 7 bases align to TRBD1. After removal of 6 bases from V and 6 bases from J, the junction contained 13 bases not matched to a gene. Germline-derived CDR1 and CDR2 are MNHEY and SVGAGI. The CDR3 consists of 15 residues. The CDR3 DNA is TGTGCCAGCAGCTTGACAGGGCCGGTTTTGTCTGAAGCTTTCTTT. Protein sequence: CASSLTGPVLSEAFF.

The chain has TRBV2 and TRBJ2-5; the match to TRBD2 covers 10 bases. The germline CDR1 and CDR2 sequences are SNHLY and FYNNEI. This CDR3 comprises 16 residues. Unmatched junction bases numbered 11, after V lost 5 bases and J lost 5 bases. The CDR3 DNA is TGTGCCAGCAGTCCAAGGACTAGCGGAAGGGGGGAGACCCAGTACTTC. Translation gives CASSPRTSGRGETQYF.

CDR3 nucleotide sequence: TGTGCCACCAGCAGAGAGTGGGACTCCAATGAGCAGTTCTTC. This gives the protein CATSREWDSNEQFF. The V call is TRBV15, the J call TRBJ2-1, with D perhaps matching TRBD2 (6 bases). The CDR3 extends over 14 amino acids. Between the trimmed V and J ends, which lost 0 bases and 6 bases, there was a span of 9 bases. Germline CDR1 reads LNHNV; CDR2 reads YYDKDF (reference sequence).

The V call is TRBV19, the J call TRBJ2-3; D is undetermined. This CDR3 contains 11 residues. Between the trimmed V and J ends, which lost 4 bases and 4 bases, there was a span of 3 bases. Germline assignment: CDR1 LNHDA and CDR2 SQIVND (reference sequence). CDR3 loop: CASSSADTQYF. In DNA, the CDR3 is TGTGCCAGTAGTAGCGCAGATACGCAGTATTTT.

J is TRBJ2-1 and V is TRBV7-3; 9 bases are a match to TRBD2. Germline-derived CDR1 and CDR2 are SGHTA and FQGTGA. The CDR3 has 19 residues. V shed 1 base and J 0 bases; nucleotides not matched to a gene: 10. The CDR3 nucleotides read TGTGCCAGCAGCTTAAGCGGGAGCGGGAGGACCGGCTCCTACAATGAGCAGTTCTTC. It encodes CASSLSGSGRTGSYNEQFF.

J is TRBJ1-1 and V is TRBV5-1; 9 bases agree with TRBD1. The junction had 9 bases not matched to a gene; V was cut back by 5 bases and J by 1 base. This CDR3 has 16 residues. Germline V gene lookup returns CDR1 SGHRS and CDR2 YFSETQ. DNA for the CDR3: TGCGCCAGCAGACGTTGGACAGGGGTCCAGAACACTGAAGCTTTCTTT. It codes for CASRRWTGVQNTEAFF.

CDR3 in DNA: TGCGCCAGCAGACCCGGTCTATCTGGGGCCAACGTCCTGACTTTC. It translates to CASRPGLSGANVLTF. The genes are TRBV5-1 and TRBJ2-6; D is ambiguous. The CDR3 runs 15 residues. Germline V CDR1 and CDR2: SGHRS, YFSETQ. Trimming removed 5 bases at V and 1 base at J, with 10 bases between.

V gene TRBV7-3 combines with J gene TRBJ2-6; unclear D gene. The ends were cut back, 3 bases at V and 0 bases at J, with 9 bases in the middle. This CDR3 has 16 amino acids. The germline V gene has CDR1 SGHTA and CDR2 FQGTGA. This chain's CDR3 is CASSLYPGSGANVLTF. CDR3 nucleotide sequence: TGTGCCAGCAGCTTGTACCCAGGCTCTGGGGCCAACGTCCTGACTTTC.

CDR3 sequence (DNA): TGTGCCAGCAGCCCCGGGGGTGCGGGAGTCCAAGAGACCCAGTACTTC. It is translated as CASSPGGAGVQETQYF. The rearrangement links TRBV28 to TRBJ2-5; 7 nucleotides align to TRBD2. V shed 6 bases and J 1 base; nucleotides not matched to a gene: 11. Looked up from germline, CDR1 is MDHEN and CDR2 is SYDVKM. The CDR3 loop spans 16 amino acids. Based on the CDR3 plus reference TRBV28 and TRBJ2-5, the full variable domain is DVKVTQSSRYLVKRTGEKVFLECVQDMDHENMFWYRQDPGLGLRLIYFSYDVKMKEKGDIPEGYSVSREKKERFSLILESASTNQTSMYLCASSPGGAGVQETQYFGPGTRLLVL.

The J gene is TRBJ1-2, the V gene TRBV11-2; 10 nucleotides agree with TRBD1. V dropped 3 bases and J dropped 8; count of bases not matched to a gene: 6. The CDR3 has 14 amino acids. Germline lookup yields CDR1 SGHAT and CDR2 FQNNGV. The CDR3 protein is CASSLGQGLGGYTF. CDR3 coding DNA: TGTGCCAGCAGCTTGGGACAGGGGCTAGGGGGCTACACCTTC.

The V and J genes are TRBV5-6 and TRBJ2-2; D perhaps matches TRBD1 (6 bases). The V and J ends lost 4 bases and 0 bases respectively, with 13 bases between them. The CDR3 consists of 16 residues. The germline CDR1 and CDR2 sequences are SGHDT and YYEEEE. The DNA of the CDR3 is TGTGCCAGCAGCCCGATGGGACAAGCGAACACCGGGGAGCTGTTTTTT. This gives the protein CASSPMGQANTGELFF.

CDR3 sequence (DNA): TGCGCCAGCAGCCTGCGGGAGCAAGAGACCCAGTACTTC. This codes for CASSLREQETQYF. V usage is TRBV5-1 and J usage is TRBJ2-5; TRBD2 aligns across 7 bases. Germline assignment: CDR1 SGHRS and CDR2 YFSETQ. The CDR3 is 13 residues long. Trimming removed 4 bases from V and 2 bases from J; junction bases left unmatched: 2.

The J gene is TRBJ2-2, the V gene TRBV7-2; 12 bases fit TRBD2. The CDR3 has 15 residues. Per germline, CDR1 SGHTA and CDR2 FQGNSA. With 3 bases clipped from V and 4 bases from J, the junction kept 0 bases outside the gene matches. The CDR3 reads CASSLGLAGTGELFF. CDR3 coding DNA: TGTGCCAGCAGCTTGGGACTAGCGGGCACCGGGGAGCTGTTTTTT.

The genes are TRBV14 and TRBJ2-2; possible D gene TRBD1, 5 bases. Trimming removed 6 bases from V and 6 bases from J, with 14 bases in between. Looked up from germline, CDR1 is SGHDN and CDR2 is FVKESK. The CDR3 contains 14 residues. In DNA, the CDR3 is TGTGCCAGCAGGAACCCGGACATTGCCGGGGAGCTGTTTTTT. The encoded protein is CASRNPDIAGELFF.

The chain combines TRBV5-4 with TRBJ1-3; possible D gene TRBD1, 6 bases. Between the trimmed V and J ends, which lost 4 bases and 2 bases, there was a span of 13 bases. Germline V gene data show CDR1 as SGHNT and CDR2 as YYREEE (reference sequence). The CDR3 spans 15 residues. CDR3 residues: CASSLGGTAGNTIYF. CDR3 DNA sequence: TGTGCCAGCAGCCTGGGGGGCACCGCTGGAAACACCATATATTTT.